A single sample gave rise to the 5 T cell receptor beta chains below, sequenced in a study of blood T cell repertoires in COVID-19. Libraries were prepared by immunoSEQ multiplex PCR; TCRdb keeps only in-frame clonotypes and omits some of them. The table records more than 400,000 clones, roughly 88% of them present only once. The sequencing input was PBMCs or T cells enriched from blood (not recorded which). The receptors shown here come from a young man who had recovered from COVID-19.

The CDR3 reads CASSPHTGGVAYTF. The CDR3 DNA is TGTGCCAGCAGCCCACATACAGGGGGCGTCGCCTACACCTTC. The gene calls are TRBV7-3 and TRBJ1-2, with TRBD1 matching 9 bases. V lost 5 bases to trimming and J lost 10 bases; unmatched junction nucleotides: 11. CDR1 is SGHTA, CDR2 FQGTGA, per germline. This CDR3 region has 14 residues.

The chain links TRBV5-4 to TRBJ1-2; possibly TRBD1 for D (5 bases). Germline loops: CDR1 SGHNT, CDR2 YYREEE (reference sequence). CDR3 length: 15 amino acids. V lost 4 bases, J lost 6 bases, and 19 bases lay in between. CDR3 sequence reads: CASSRRGRAYDGYTF. The CDR3 nucleotides are TGTGCCAGCAGCCGGCGGGGCAGGGCCTACGATGGCTACACCTTC. Variable domain in full (rest from reference TRBV5-4 and TRBJ1-2): ETGVTQSPTHLIKTRGQQVTLRCSSQSGHNTVSWYQQALGQGPQFIFQYYREEENGRGNFPPRFSGLQFPNYSSELNVNALELDDSALYLCASSRRGRAYDGYTFGSGTRLTVV.

The chain employs TRBV28 and TRBJ2-1; D remains ambiguous. V lost 3 bases and J lost 10, with 7 bases in between. CDR3 length: 11 residues. CDR1 and CDR2 from the germline V gene are MDHEN and SYDVKM. The CDR3 DNA follows: TGTGCCAGCAGTTTGGAGAGAGAGCAGTTCTTC. It specifies CASSLEREQFF.

This clone appeared a single time. The CDR3 region has the DNA TGTGCCAGCAGCCTTCCGGGACTAGCGGGACTACAGTACTTC. It translates to CASSLPGLAGLQYF. J is TRBJ2-5 and V is TRBV3-1 (or the pseudogene TRBV3-2); 13 bases match TRBD2. Germline trimming cut 4 bases from V and 11 bases from J; bases unmatched to any gene: 7. This CDR3 is built from 14 residues. Germline CDR1 reads LGHDT; CDR2 reads YNNKEL (reference sequence).

The V and J genes are TRBV5-1 and TRBJ1-1, with TRBD1 matching 9 bases. Germline CDR1 and CDR2: SGHRS and YFSETQ. The CDR3 is made up of 15 amino acids. The J segment lost 5 bases and the V segment lost 4 bases, leaving 9 bases of the junction unmatched. The CDR3 loop reads CASSMITGGVTEAFF. DNA of the CDR3: TGCGCCAGCAGCATGATCACAGGGGGCGTTACTGAAGCTTTCTTT.